This T cell receptor beta chain is from a study of T cell responses to AZD1222 COVID-19 vaccine. Study results and caveats: Donor demographics were predominantly white British with a female majority; clonal diversity may be underestimated. AZD1222 recipients seropositive at baseline numbered only five to seven. Two AZD1222 administrations were followed by greater Spike-specific TCR breadth and depth. Every sample of the repertoires postdated the peak T cell response.

The table came from immunoSEQ multiplex PCR; TCRdb's copy has only in-frame clones and leaves some out. Of about 140,000 clones in the sample, around 90% were seen once. Germline values: CDR1 SGHDT, CDR2 YYEEEE. The CDR3 is made up of 13 amino acids. V lost 4 bases, J lost 5 bases, and 2 bases stayed unmatched. Concerning this clone itself: Its antigen remains unidentified.

The chain has TRBV5-6 and TRBJ2-1; TRBD1 matches at 8 bases. This sequence originates from an adult who received the AZD1222 COVID-19 vaccine. The specimen comprised peripheral blood, sampled 28 days after the second AZD1222 dose. The DNA for the CDR3 is TGTGCCAGCAGCGCAGGGGGCAACAATGAGCAGTTCTTC. Translating gives CASSAGGNNEQFF.